This entry describes one T cell receptor (beta chain). The data belong to a study of breast tumors, draining lymph nodes, adjacent tissues. Trimming cost V 4 bases and J 3 bases, with 12 bases left between them. Germline V CDR1 and CDR2: LGHNA, YSLEER. The CDR3 is 14 amino acids. Breast cancer patients provided tissue from their axillary draining lymph nodes. One entry per CDR3 protein, called by TCRdb with MiXCR from the multiplex PCR reads. The sample holds fewer than 140,000 distinct CDR3 sequences; around 30% are singletons and the top ten take 4.5% to 7%. The TCR originated in a female donor with breast cancer. Some clones in this sample may be carry-over from other donors' samples. This chain connects TRBV4-3 to TRBJ1-1, with D possibly being TRBD1 (5 bases). The specimen sequenced was axillary lymph node tissue. The CDR3 DNA sequence: TGCGCCAGCAGCCTGGGGGTGATGGACACTGAAGCTTTCTTT. It yields the protein CASSLGVMDTEAFF.